This TCR beta chain was found in a study of T-cell reconstitution after alpha-beta-depleted transplantation in children. Study results and caveats: There were some patients whose high TCRbeta diversity at day 60 came from surviving recipient T cells and thymic progenitors.

As for this clonotype: What it binds is not known. The junction shows a germline mismatch at one end, possibly a read error.

The CDR3 sequence is 15 residues long. Germline V gene data show CDR1 as PRHDT and CDR2 as FYEKMQ (reference sequence). Molecular barcoding with unique molecular identifiers was used for the TCRbeta library. From the PCR reads, TCRdb called clonotypes with MiXCR, one entry per CDR3 protein. Here the sample spans about 470,000 distinct CDR3 sequences, approximately 41% being singletons. This receptor was taken from a girl aged 2 to 9 with aplastic anemia, due to receive a stem cell transplant. The specimen was PBMCs, collected before TCRalphabeta/CD19-depleted stem cell transplant. J is TRBJ2-1 and V is TRBV13, with 10 positions matching TRBD2. CDR3: CASSIGLAALSPQFF. Here the CDR3 DNA reads TGTGCCAGCAGCATAGGACTAGCGGCCCTCAGCCCACAGTTCTTC.